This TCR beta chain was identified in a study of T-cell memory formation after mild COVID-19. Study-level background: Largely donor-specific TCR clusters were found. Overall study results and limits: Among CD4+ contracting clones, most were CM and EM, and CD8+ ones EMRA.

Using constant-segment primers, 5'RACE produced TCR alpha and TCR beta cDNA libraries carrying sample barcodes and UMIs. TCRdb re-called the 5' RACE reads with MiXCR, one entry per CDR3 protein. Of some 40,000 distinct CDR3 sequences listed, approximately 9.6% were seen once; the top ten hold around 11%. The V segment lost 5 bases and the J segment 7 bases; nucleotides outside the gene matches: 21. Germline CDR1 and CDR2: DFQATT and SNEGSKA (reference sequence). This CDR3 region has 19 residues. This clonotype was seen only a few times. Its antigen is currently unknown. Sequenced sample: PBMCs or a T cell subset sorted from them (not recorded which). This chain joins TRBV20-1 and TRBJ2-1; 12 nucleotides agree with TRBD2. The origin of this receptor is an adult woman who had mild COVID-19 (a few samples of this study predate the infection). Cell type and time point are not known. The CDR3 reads CSAAGDWLAGGPVGNEQFF. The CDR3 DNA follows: TGCAGTGCTGCCGGAGACTGGCTAGCGGGAGGGCCGGTGGGGAATGAGCAGTTCTTC.